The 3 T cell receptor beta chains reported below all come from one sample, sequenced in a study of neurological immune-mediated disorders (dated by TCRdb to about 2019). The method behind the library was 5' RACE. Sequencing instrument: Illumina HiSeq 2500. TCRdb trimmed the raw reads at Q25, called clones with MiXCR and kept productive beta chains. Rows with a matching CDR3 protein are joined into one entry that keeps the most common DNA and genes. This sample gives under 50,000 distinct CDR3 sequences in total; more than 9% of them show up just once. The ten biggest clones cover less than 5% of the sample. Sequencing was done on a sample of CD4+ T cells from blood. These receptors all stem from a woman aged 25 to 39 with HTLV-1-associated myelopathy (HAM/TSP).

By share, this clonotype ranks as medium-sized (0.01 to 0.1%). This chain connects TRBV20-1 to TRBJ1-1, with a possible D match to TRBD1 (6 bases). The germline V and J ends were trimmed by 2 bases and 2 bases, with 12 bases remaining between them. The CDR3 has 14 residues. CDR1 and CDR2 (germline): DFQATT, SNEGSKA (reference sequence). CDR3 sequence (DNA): TGCAGTGCTAGACCACCGGGACATAACACTGAAGCTTTCTTT. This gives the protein CSARPPGHNTEAFF.

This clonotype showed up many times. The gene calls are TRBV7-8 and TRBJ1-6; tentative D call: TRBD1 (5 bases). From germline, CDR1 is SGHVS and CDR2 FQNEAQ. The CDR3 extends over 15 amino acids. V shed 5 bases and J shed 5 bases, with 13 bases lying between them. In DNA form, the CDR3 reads TGTGCCAGCAGCCATAGTCCAGGGCATAATTCACCCCTCCACTTT. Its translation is CASSHSPGHNSPLHF.

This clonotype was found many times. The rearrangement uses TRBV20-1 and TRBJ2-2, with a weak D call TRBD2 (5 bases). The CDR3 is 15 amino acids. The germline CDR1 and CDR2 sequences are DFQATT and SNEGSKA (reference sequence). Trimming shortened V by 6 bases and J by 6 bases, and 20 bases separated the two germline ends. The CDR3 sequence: CSALRGSPAPGELFF. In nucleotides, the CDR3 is TGCAGTGCCCTCCGGGGTAGCCCGGCTCCCGGGGAGCTGTTTTTT.